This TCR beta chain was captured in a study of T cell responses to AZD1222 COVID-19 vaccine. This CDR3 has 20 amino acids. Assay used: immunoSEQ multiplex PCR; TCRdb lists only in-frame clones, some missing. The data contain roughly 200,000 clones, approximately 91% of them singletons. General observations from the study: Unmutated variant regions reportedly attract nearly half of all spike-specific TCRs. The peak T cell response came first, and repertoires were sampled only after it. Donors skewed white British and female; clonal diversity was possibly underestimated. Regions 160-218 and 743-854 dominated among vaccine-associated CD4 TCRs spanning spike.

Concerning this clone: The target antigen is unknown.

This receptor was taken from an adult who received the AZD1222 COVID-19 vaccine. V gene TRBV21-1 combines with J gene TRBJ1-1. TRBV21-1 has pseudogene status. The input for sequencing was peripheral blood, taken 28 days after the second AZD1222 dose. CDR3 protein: CASSKEGGTHELYMNTEAFF. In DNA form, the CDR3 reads TGTGCCAGCAGCAAAGAGGGAGGGACACACGAACTTTACATGAACACTGAAGCTTTCTTT.